The 26 T cell receptor beta chains in this list originate from one sample, sequenced in a study of blood T cell repertoires in COVID-19. TCRdb's table, derived via immunoSEQ multiplex PCR, lists solely in-frame clones and lacks some. Here the sample spans roughly 410,000 clones, roughly 90% being singletons. The source material was peripheral blood. These receptors came from a man in his forties or fifties with acute or convalescent COVID-19.

The rearrangement links TRBV28 to TRBJ2-7; the match to TRBD2 covers 8 bases. V shed 7 bases, J shed 6 bases, and the junction held 11 bases outside the gene matches. Germline V gives CDR1 MDHEN, CDR2 SYDVKM. This CDR3 region has 14 residues. The CDR3 region has the DNA TGTGCCAGCACCCTCGAGGGACTAGGGCGCGAGCAGTACTTC. Encoded protein: CASTLEGLGREQYF.

The V and J genes are TRBV19 and TRBJ2-7; possible D gene TRBD1, 6 bases. Trimming stripped 3 bases from V and 6 bases from J, with 18 bases between. The CDR3 spans 15 residues. The V gene's germline CDR1 is LNHDA and CDR2 SQIVND (reference sequence). The CDR3 protein is CASSIVPTGIGEQYF. As DNA, the CDR3 is TGTGCCAGTAGTATTGTCCCAACAGGGATCGGCGAGCAGTACTTC. The full variable domain, its missing parts supplied by reference TRBV19 and TRBJ2-7, is DGGITQSPKYLFRKEGQNVTLSCEQNLNHDAMYWYRQDPGQGLRLIYYSQIVNDFQKGDIAEGYSVSREKKESFPLTVTSAQKNPTAFYLCASSIVPTGIGEQYFGPGTRLTVT.

The chain has TRBV30 and TRBJ1-5; 10 bases fit TRBD1. V trimming: 4 bases; J trimming: 3 bases; junction bases outside the gene matches: 12. This CDR3 spans 17 amino acids. Germline V gene data show CDR1 as GTSNPN and CDR2 as SVGIG (reference sequence). This chain's CDR3 is CAWTRTGTGVNNQPQHF. Written as DNA, the CDR3 is TGTGCCTGGACCCGAACCGGGACAGGGGTTAACAATCAGCCCCAGCATTTT. Supplemented by reference TRBV30 and TRBJ1-5, the full variable domain reads SQTIHQWPATLVQPVGSPLSLECTVEGTSNPNLYWYRQAAGRGLQLLFYSVGIGQISSEVPQNLSASRPQDRQFILSSKKLLLSDSGFYLCAWTRTGTGVNNQPQHFGDGTRLSIL.

The chain has TRBV10-3 and TRBJ1-1; D perhaps matches TRBD1 (6 bases). Germline V gives CDR1 ENHRY, CDR2 SYGVKD. V lost 1 base and J lost 1, with 10 bases in between. CDR3 length equals 15 residues. CDR3 region: CAISELNRANTEAFF. The CDR3 DNA is TGTGCCATCAGTGAGTTGAACAGGGCGAACACTGAAGCTTTCTTT.

The rearrangement uses TRBV7-9 and TRBJ2-3; the match to TRBD2 covers 11 bases. This CDR3 has 17 residues. J gave up 2 bases and V 1 base, and 5 bases lay outside the gene matches. Germline loops: CDR1 SEHNR, CDR2 FQNEAQ (reference sequence). CDR3: CASSLVTSGSFTDTQYF. Here the CDR3 DNA reads TGTGCCAGCAGCTTAGTCACTAGCGGGAGTTTCACAGATACGCAGTATTTT.

The rearrangement joins TRBV27 to TRBJ1-5; D remains ambiguous. The V gene's germline CDR1 is MNHEY and CDR2 SMNVEV (reference sequence). V lost 5 bases and J lost 0, with 8 bases in between. The length of the CDR3 is 14 residues. DNA for the CDR3: TGTGCCAGCAGTCCCCTGGCTAGCAATCAGCCCCAGCATTTT. Its translation: CASSPLASNQPQHF.

This clone was seen a handful of times. The chain uses TRBV4-2 and TRBJ2-1, with 14 bases aligning to TRBD2. Trimming cost V 0 bases and J 6 bases; bases outside gene matches: 1. The CDR3 length is 16 residues. CDR1 and CDR2 from the germline V gene are LGHNA and YNFKEQ. The CDR3: CASSQDGTSGGNEQFF. The CDR3 nucleotides read TGTGCCAGCAGCCAAGATGGGACTAGCGGGGGCAATGAGCAGTTCTTC.

This rearrangement joins TRBV28 to TRBJ1-5; D is possibly TRBD1 (6 bases). This CDR3 is 16 amino acids long. Trimming removed 1 base from V and 6 bases from J, with 16 bases in between. Germline CDR1 MDHEN, CDR2 SYDVKM. This CDR3 is CASSLYPGVVGQPQHF. The CDR3 DNA reads TGTGCCAGCAGTTTATACCCAGGGGTAGTCGGTCAGCCCCAGCATTTT.

The V call is TRBV5-1, the J call TRBJ1-1; 9 nucleotides align to TRBD1. This CDR3 region has 15 residues. Germline V gene lookup returns CDR1 SGHRS and CDR2 YFSETQ. V trimming: 4 bases; J trimming: 3 bases; junction bases outside the gene matches: 7. The CDR3 sequence: CASSADRGEDTEAFF. CDR3 in DNA: TGCGCCAGCAGCGCTGACAGGGGGGAGGACACTGAAGCTTTCTTT.

The chain links TRBV4-3 to TRBJ1-5; the D is unclear. The germline CDR1 and CDR2 sequences are LGHNA and YSLEER. This CDR3 spans 14 amino acids. The germline V and J ends were trimmed by 0 bases and 7 bases, with 10 bases remaining between them. CDR3 region: CASSQDYREQPQHF. CDR3 DNA: TGCGCCAGCAGCCAAGACTACAGAGAACAGCCCCAGCATTTT.

The rearrangement links TRBV28 to TRBJ2-7; 9 positions match TRBD2. Germline V gives CDR1 MDHEN, CDR2 SYDVKM. V dropped 7 bases and J dropped 6; count of bases not matched to a gene: 13. The CDR3 consists of 15 residues. The CDR3 DNA is TGTGCCAGCACTCCCGCCGGGACTAGCAAGATCGAGCAGTACTTC. It is translated as CASTPAGTSKIEQYF.

The V gene is TRBV12-3 or TRBV12-4, the J gene TRBJ2-1, with unresolved D. The length of the CDR3 is 13 residues. The V end lost 3 bases, the J end lost 11 bases, and 14 bases lay between the germline ends. The CDR3 spells CASSLSPGEQQFF. DNA of the CDR3: TGTGCCAGCAGTTTGTCCCCGGGTGAGCAGCAGTTCTTC.

The chain carries TRBV13 and TRBJ2-3, with TRBD2 matching 13 bases. Unmatched junction bases numbered 1, after V lost 4 bases and J lost 3 bases. The CDR3 consists of 15 residues. CDR1 and CDR2 (germline): PRHDT, FYEKMQ (reference sequence). The CDR3 nucleotides read TGTGCCAGCAGCTCGGGACTAGCGGGAACAGATACGCAGTATTTT. Residues: CASSSGLAGTDTQYF.

The chain has TRBV5-1 and TRBJ1-1; 11 bases align to TRBD1. Germline loops: CDR1 SGHRS, CDR2 YFSETQ. J was trimmed by 0 bases and V by 4 bases; bases with no gene match: 2. The CDR3 extends over 15 amino acids. This CDR3 reads CASSRTGGVNTEAFF. In DNA form, the CDR3 reads TGCGCCAGCAGCCGGACAGGGGGCGTGAACACTGAAGCTTTCTTT.

A note on this clone: The sample has other DNA sequences that encode this CDR3 too. This chain uses TRBV9 with TRBJ2-2, with D uncertain. This CDR3 spans 14 amino acids. Per the germline V gene, CDR1 is SGDLS and CDR2 is YYNGEE. V lost 0 bases to trimming and J lost 1 base, with 4 bases between them. As DNA, the CDR3 is TGTGCCAGCAGCGTAGCAGGGAACACCGGGGAGCTGTTTTTT. It encodes CASSVAGNTGELFF.

The chain joins TRBV9 to TRBJ2-3, with 7 positions matching TRBD1. This CDR3 spans 17 amino acids. CDR1 SGDLS and CDR2 YYNGEE come from the germline V gene. V was pared by 4 bases and J by 2 bases, with 13 bases of the junction left unmatched. The CDR3 bases are TGTGCCAGCAGCTTCACAAAAACGGACAGGAACACAGATACGCAGTATTTT. Its translation is CASSFTKTDRNTDTQYF. Full variable domain (rest looked up from reference TRBV9 and TRBJ2-3): DSGVTQTPKHLITATGQRVTLRCSPRSGDLSVYWYQQSLDQGLQFLIQYYNGEERAKGNILERFSAQQFPDLHSELNLSSLELGDSALYFCASSFTKTDRNTDTQYFGPGTRLTVL.

V is TRBV5-5 and J is TRBJ2-1, with a tentative D call TRBD2 (6 bases). The CDR3 is made up of 15 amino acids. The germline gives CDR1 SGHKS, CDR2 YYEKEE (reference sequence). The ends were cut back, 1 base at V and 6 bases at J, with 14 bases in the middle. CDR3 in DNA: TGTGCCAGCAGCTTGACTAGCTATGGGGCCAATGAGCAGTTCTTC. This sequence encodes CASSLTSYGANEQFF.

This chain connects TRBV5-1 to TRBJ2-4, with unresolved D. The V gene's germline CDR1 is SGHRS and CDR2 YFSETQ. With 4 bases removed from V and 0 bases from J, the gap between germline ends came to 8 bases. The CDR3 loop spans 14 amino acids. CDR3 nucleotide sequence: TGCGCCAGCAGCCTAGAGCTAGCCAAAAACATTCAGTACTTC. Amino acid sequence: CASSLELAKNIQYF.

This clone was observed once. The junction does not match germline at one end; this may be a read error. The rearrangement uses TRBV6-5 and TRBJ2-3, with D tentatively TRBD1 (6 bases). Germline values: CDR1 MNHEY, CDR2 SVGAGI. This CDR3 spans 12 amino acids. CDR3 sequence reads: CASRPGADTQYF. The CDR3 DNA reads as TGTGCCAGCAGACCAGGGGCAGACACGCAGTATTTT.

J is TRBJ1-2 and V is TRBV4-3; D not resolved. This CDR3 contains 15 residues. The germline V gene has CDR1 LGHNA and CDR2 YSLEER. Trimming left V 0 bases short and J 5 bases short, with 13 bases between. The CDR3 loop reads CASSQDLGIPYGYTF. Here the CDR3 DNA reads TGCGCCAGCAGCCAAGATTTGGGCATCCCTTATGGCTACACCTTC.

The V gene is TRBV28, the J gene TRBJ1-3, with a tentative D call TRBD1 (6 bases). The CDR3 sequence is 17 residues long. The V end was cut by 6 bases, the J end by 0 bases, with 18 bases between. Germline CDR1 is MDHEN and CDR2 is SYDVKM. The CDR3 DNA is TGTGCCAGCAGCCCCCCCGGACAGCCAAGCTCTGGAAACACCATATATTTT. This gives the protein CASSPPGQPSSGNTIYF.

This clone has more than one count but fewer than ten. The chain uses TRBV2 and TRBJ2-7, with 7 bases matching TRBD2. V gave up 2 bases and J gave up 4 bases; unmatched junction bases: 2. The CDR3 loop spans 13 amino acids. Germline loops: CDR1 SNHLY, CDR2 FYNNEI. CDR3 region: CASSELLAYEQYF. The CDR3 DNA follows: TGTGCCAGCAGTGAATTACTAGCGTACGAGCAGTACTTC.

This CDR3 reads CAISETSPDTQYF. The CDR3 DNA sequence: TGTGCCATCAGTGAGACTAGCCCCGATACGCAGTATTTT. The chain links TRBV10-3 to TRBJ2-3; D is possibly TRBD2 (6 bases). There are 13 residues in the CDR3. CDR1 is ENHRY, CDR2 SYGVKD, per germline. The V gene lost 2 bases and the J gene lost 6 bases, with 9 bases spanning the gap.

V and J are TRBV11-2 and TRBJ1-4, with a tentative D call TRBD1 (5 bases). Per germline, CDR1 SGHAT and CDR2 FQNNGV. The CDR3 is made up of 17 amino acids. V lost 4 bases, J lost 4 bases, and 19 bases lay in between. CDR3 DNA: TGTGCCAGCAGCTCGGGGGTTGGGGGATTCATTAATGAAAAACTGTTTTTT. Its translation is CASSSGVGGFINEKLFF.

This sequence joins TRBV10-3 and TRBJ2-7; 11 bases are shared with TRBD1. CDR3 length: 13 amino acids. V was clipped by 8 bases and J by 6 bases; unmatched bases: 6. CDR1 and CDR2 from the germline V gene are ENHRY and SYGVKD. The CDR3: CAIARDRGAEQYF. Here the CDR3 DNA reads TGTGCCATCGCCCGGGACAGGGGGGCCGAGCAGTACTTC.

The chain joins TRBV12-3 or TRBV12-4 to TRBJ1-3; TRBD1 matches 8 bases. With V trimmed by 11 bases and J by 4 bases, 7 bases remained unmatched. This CDR3 region has 13 residues. The CDR3 nucleotides read TGTGCCCTCAGGGGGCCAGTAGGAAACACCATATATTTT. Translated, it gives CALRGPVGNTIYF.